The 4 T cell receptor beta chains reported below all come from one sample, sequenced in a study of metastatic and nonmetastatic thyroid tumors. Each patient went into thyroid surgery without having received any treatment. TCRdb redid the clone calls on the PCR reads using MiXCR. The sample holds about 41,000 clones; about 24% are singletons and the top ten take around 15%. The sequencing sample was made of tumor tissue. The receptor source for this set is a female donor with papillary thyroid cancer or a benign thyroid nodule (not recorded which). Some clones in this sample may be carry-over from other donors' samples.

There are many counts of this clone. The CDR3 sequence: CASSETGWNTEAFF. CDR3 nucleotide sequence: TGTGCCAGCAGTGAAACAGGGTGGAACACTGAAGCTTTCTTT. The chain carries TRBV2 and TRBJ1-1; the D gene is possibly TRBD1 (6 bases). Germline V gene data show CDR1 as SNHLY and CDR2 as FYNNEI. The CDR3 is 14 residues long. Trimming left V 2 bases short and J 1 base short, with 8 bases between.

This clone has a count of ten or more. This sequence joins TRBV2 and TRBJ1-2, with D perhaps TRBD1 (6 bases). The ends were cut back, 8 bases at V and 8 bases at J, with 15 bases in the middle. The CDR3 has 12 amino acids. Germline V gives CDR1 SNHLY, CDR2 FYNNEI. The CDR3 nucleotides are TGTGCCAGCGGTGGGGGCGGGGGAGGCTACACCTTC. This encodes CASGGGGGGYTF.

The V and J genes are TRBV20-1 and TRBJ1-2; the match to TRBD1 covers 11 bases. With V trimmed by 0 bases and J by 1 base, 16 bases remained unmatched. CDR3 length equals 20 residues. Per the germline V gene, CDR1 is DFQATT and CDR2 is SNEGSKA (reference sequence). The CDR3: CSARDNLGRTGGFFNYGYTF. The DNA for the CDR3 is TGCAGTGCTAGAGATAATCTCGGGAGGACAGGGGGCTTTTTTAACTATGGCTACACCTTC.

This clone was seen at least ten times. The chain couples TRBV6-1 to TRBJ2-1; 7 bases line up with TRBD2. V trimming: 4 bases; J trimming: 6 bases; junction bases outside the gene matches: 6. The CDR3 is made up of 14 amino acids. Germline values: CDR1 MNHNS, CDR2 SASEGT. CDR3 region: CASSVSGEANEQFF. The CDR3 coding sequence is TGTGCCAGCAGTGTCAGCGGGGAGGCCAATGAGCAGTTCTTC.